Sequencing of this TCR beta chain was carried out in a study of T cell repertoires in cytomegalovirus infection. The wider study: Indicated by public TCR beta signatures were CMV infection and matching HLA type.

Notes on the study in general: Identification of carriers of CMV plus the relevant HLA was performed using cumulative public TCR beta family frequency. HLA-C-restricted CMV-specific TCR beta clonotypes prevailed in the ex vivo response.

Each CDR3 protein is one row after TCRdb ran MiXCR on the reads. Of roughly 78,000 distinct CDR3 sequences listed, 35% to 45% were seen once; the top ten hold approximately 93%. Points on this clonotype: Its target is not known.

The length of the CDR3 is 17 residues. The V and J ends lost 2 bases and 0 bases respectively, with 14 bases between them. Germline V gene lookup returns CDR1 MNHEY and CDR2 SVGAGI. The chain carries TRBV6-5 and TRBJ1-3; D is uncertain. The starting material was CD8+ T cells from cultured PBMCs, obtained from culture after CMV antigen stimulation. The TCR was taken from a human donor in good health (CMV status not recorded). Some clones in this sample may be carry-over from other donors' samples. CDR3 DNA sequence: TGTGCCAGCAGTTACCATTCCCGACCGTCCTCTGGAAACACCATATATTTT. Protein sequence: CASSYHSRPSSGNTIYF.